This TCR beta chain came from a study of identical twins. A word on this clonotype: Its target is unknown.

TCRdb called the 5' RACE reads again in MiXCR, with one record for every CDR3 protein. Among 400,000 to 500,000 distinct CDR3 sequences, roughly 18% were seen once, and the ten largest hold around 12%. General study points: The abundant beta clonotypes from cord blood had fewer insertions, and memory repertoires had none of this.

Per germline, CDR1 SGHTA and CDR2 FQGNSA. This CDR3 spans 16 amino acids. The V and J ends lost 2 bases and 0 bases respectively, with 13 bases between them. The source of this sequence is a man between 50 and 59 years old in good health. Sequenced material: naive T cells sorted from blood. This rearrangement joins TRBV7-2 to TRBJ2-5; weak D call: TRBD1 (6 bases). In nucleotides, the CDR3 is TGTGCCAGCAGCTTAATACACAGGGTGTACCAAGAGACCCAGTACTTC. Encoded protein: CASSLIHRVYQETQYF.